The 9 T cell receptor beta chains given below trace back to one sample, sequenced in a study of blood T cell repertoires in COVID-19. Sequenced by immunoSEQ multiplex PCR; TCRdb stores in-frame clones only, minus some. The sample lists under 400,000 clones; around 91% were seen once. The sequenced material came from peripheral blood. The receptors stem from a man between 18 and 29 years old with active or convalescent COVID-19.

This clone was counted once. This chain links TRBV7-3 with TRBJ1-1, with D possibly being TRBD1 (5 bases). Germline assignment: CDR1 SGHTA and CDR2 FQGTGA. This CDR3 is built from 15 residues. Trimming stripped 0 bases from V and 1 base from J, with 9 bases between. CDR3 protein: CASSLTGGKNTEAFF. For the CDR3, the DNA is TGTGCCAGCAGCTTAACGGGGGGAAAGAACACTGAAGCTTTCTTT. The variable domain in full, completed from reference TRBV7-3 and TRBJ1-1, reads GAGVSQTPSNKVTEKGKYVELRCDPISGHTALYWYRQSLGQGPEFLIYFQGTGAADDSGLPNDRFFAVRPEGSVSTLKIQRTERGDSAVYLCASSLTGGKNTEAFFGQGTRLTVV.

The chain combines TRBV24-1 with TRBJ2-2; 15 bases fit TRBD2. The V and J ends lost 4 bases and 6 bases, in that order; junction bases with no gene match: 5. The CDR3 length is 17 residues. Germline CDR1 KGHDR, CDR2 SFDVKD. The CDR3 protein is CATSDPGLAGGAGELFF. CDR3 nucleotide sequence: TGTGCCACCAGTGACCCGGGACTAGCGGGAGGTGCCGGGGAGCTGTTTTTT.

V and J are TRBV5-5 and TRBJ2-1, with 9 bases lining up with TRBD2. The CDR3 loop spans 15 amino acids. CDR1 and CDR2 from the germline V gene are SGHKS and YYEKEE (reference sequence). V gave up 0 bases and J gave up 6 bases; unmatched junction bases: 4. The CDR3 spells CASSLGGGASNEQFF. The DNA of the CDR3 is TGTGCCAGCAGCTTGGGCGGGGGGGCCTCCAATGAGCAGTTCTTC. Based on the CDR3 plus reference TRBV5-5 and TRBJ2-1, the full variable domain is DAGVTQSPTHLIKTRGQQVTLRCSPISGHKSVSWYQQVLGQGPQFIFQYYEKEERGRGNFPDRFSARQFPNYSSELNVNALLLGDSALYLCASSLGGGASNEQFFGPGTRLTVL.

The chain is built from TRBV25-1 and TRBJ2-5; 9 bases map to TRBD2. The CDR3 is 16 residues long. The germline V gene encodes CDR1 MGHDK and CDR2 SYGVNS. J was trimmed by 4 bases and V by 3 bases; bases with no gene match: 9. The CDR3 region is CASSDLALGLAETQYF. As DNA, the CDR3 is TGTGCCAGCAGTGATTTGGCCCTGGGACTAGCAGAGACCCAGTACTTC.

The rearrangement joins TRBV27 to TRBJ1-2, with TRBD1 identical over 10 bases. CDR1 MNHEY and CDR2 SMNVEV come from the germline V gene (reference sequence). The CDR3 is 17 residues long. V shed 1 base and J 5 bases; nucleotides not matched to a gene: 10. The CDR3 DNA reads TGTGCCAGCAGTTTATATGGGACAGGGGAAGGGCTATATGGCTACACCTTC. This translates into CASSLYGTGEGLYGYTF.

The rearrangement joins TRBV29-1 to TRBJ1-3, with D unresolved. The CDR3 has 13 residues. Trimming removed 6 bases at V and 3 bases at J, with 12 bases between. Germline lookup yields CDR1 SQVTM and CDR2 ANQGSEA. CDR3 loop: CSVELGGGNTIYF. In nucleotides, the CDR3 is TGCAGCGTGGAACTTGGAGGTGGAAACACCATATATTTT.

The CDR3, as DNA: TGTGCCAGTAGTCGAGGCGCCGGGGAGCTGTTTTTT. It encodes CASSRGAGELFF. The chain links TRBV19 to TRBJ2-2; D not resolved. The CDR3 totals 12 residues. The germline V gene encodes CDR1 LNHDA and CDR2 SQIVND (reference sequence). Trimming removed 5 bases at V and 6 bases at J, with 7 bases between.

V and J are TRBV6-5 and TRBJ2-3; 9 positions match TRBD2. V was clipped by 2 bases and J by 4 bases; unmatched bases: 7. The length of the CDR3 is 16 residues. The germline gives CDR1 MNHEY, CDR2 SVGAGI. In DNA, the CDR3 is TGTGCCAGCAGTTACGTACGCGGGAGGGCCTCAGATACGCAGTATTTT. Protein product: CASSYVRGRASDTQYF.

The J gene is TRBJ2-7, the V gene TRBV11-2, with 10 nucleotides matching TRBD2. V was clipped by 5 bases and J by 5 bases; unmatched bases: 6. The CDR3 consists of 14 residues. The germline CDR1 and CDR2 sequences are SGHAT and FQNNGV. The CDR3 region is CASSRLAGDHEQYF. The CDR3 DNA reads as TGTGCCAGCAGCAGGCTAGCGGGAGACCACGAGCAGTACTTC.